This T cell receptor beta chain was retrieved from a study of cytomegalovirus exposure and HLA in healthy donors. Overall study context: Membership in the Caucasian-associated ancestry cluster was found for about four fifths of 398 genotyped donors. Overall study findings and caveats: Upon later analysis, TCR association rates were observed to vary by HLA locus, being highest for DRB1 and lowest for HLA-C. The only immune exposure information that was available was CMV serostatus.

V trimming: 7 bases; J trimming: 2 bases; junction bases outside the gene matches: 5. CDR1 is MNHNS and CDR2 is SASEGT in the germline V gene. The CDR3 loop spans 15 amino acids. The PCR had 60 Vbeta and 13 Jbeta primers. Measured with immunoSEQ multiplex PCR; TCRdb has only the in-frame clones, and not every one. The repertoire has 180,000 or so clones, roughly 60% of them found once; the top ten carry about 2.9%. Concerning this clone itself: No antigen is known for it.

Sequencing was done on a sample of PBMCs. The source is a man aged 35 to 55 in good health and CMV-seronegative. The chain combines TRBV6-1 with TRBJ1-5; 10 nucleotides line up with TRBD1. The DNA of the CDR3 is TGTGCCAGCACGACAGGGGGCCTCGGCAATCAGCCCCAGCATTTT. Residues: CASTTGGLGNQPQHF.